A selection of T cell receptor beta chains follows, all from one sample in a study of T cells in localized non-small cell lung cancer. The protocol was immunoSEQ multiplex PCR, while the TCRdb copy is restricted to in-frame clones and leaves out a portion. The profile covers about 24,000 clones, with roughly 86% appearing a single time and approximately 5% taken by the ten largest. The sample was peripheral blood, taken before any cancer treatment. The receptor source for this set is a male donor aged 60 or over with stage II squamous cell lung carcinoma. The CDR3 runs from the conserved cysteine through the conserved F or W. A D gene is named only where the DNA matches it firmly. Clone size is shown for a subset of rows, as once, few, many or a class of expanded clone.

CDR3nt: TGTGCCAGCAGCCCGGACAGGCCCTACGAGCAGTACTTC; CDR3aa: CASSPDRPYEQYF; v_gene: TRBV5-4; j_gene: TRBJ2-7; abundance: NA; d_gene: TRBD1
CDR3nt: TGTGCCACCAGCAGAGATAAGGTAGACCCTGAAGCTTTCTTT; CDR3aa: CATSRDKVDPEAFF; v_gene: TRBV15; j_gene: TRBJ1-1; abundance: NA; d_gene: NA
CDR3nt: TGTGCCAGCAGCCCGTTAACGAGTGCGGTATATGGCTACACCTTC; CDR3aa: CASSPLTSAVYGYTF; v_gene: TRBV6-5; j_gene: TRBJ1-2; abundance: once; d_gene: NA
CDR3nt: TGTGCCAGCTCACCACCGGGGGGAAACTATGGCTACACCTTC; CDR3aa: CASSPPGGNYGYTF; v_gene: TRBV18; j_gene: TRBJ1-2; abundance: NA; d_gene: NA
CDR3nt: TGTGCCAGCAGTTCAGATTTCACCGGGGAGCTGTTTTTT; CDR3aa: CASSSDFTGELFF; v_gene: TRBV7-2; j_gene: TRBJ2-2; abundance: once; d_gene: NA
CDR3nt: TGTGCCAGCAGTCCCGCTACGAACACCGGGGAGCTGTTTTTT; CDR3aa: CASSPATNTGELFF; v_gene: TRBV2; j_gene: TRBJ2-2; abundance: NA; d_gene: NA
CDR3nt: TGTGCCAGCAGTGAAAGCCGTGACAGGGGAGGGGGCTACACCTTC; CDR3aa: CASSESRDRGGGYTF; v_gene: TRBV2; j_gene: TRBJ1-2; abundance: few; d_gene: TRBD1
CDR3nt: TGTGCCAGCAGCTTAGAACAAGGAAACACCATATATTTT; CDR3aa: CASSLEQGNTIYF; v_gene: TRBV7-3; j_gene: TRBJ1-3; abundance: NA; d_gene: NA
CDR3nt: TGTGCCAGCTCTCGACAGGGGGCTTTAGCCGGGGAGCTGTTTTTT; CDR3aa: CASSRQGALAGELFF; v_gene: TRBV25-1; j_gene: TRBJ2-2; abundance: NA; d_gene: TRBD1
CDR3nt: TGTGCCAGCAGTTTTAGGACAGGGAACGCTGAAGCTTTCTTT; CDR3aa: CASSFRTGNAEAFF; v_gene: TRBV27; j_gene: TRBJ1-1; abundance: once; d_gene: TRBD1
CDR3nt: TGTGCCAGTAGGGGGTCACAGGGGCGTTATGGCTACACCTTC; CDR3aa: CASRGSQGRYGYTF; v_gene: TRBV19; j_gene: TRBJ1-2; abundance: NA; d_gene: TRBD1
CDR3nt: TGTGCCAGCAGCTTAGGCGGGGGGAGCACCGGGGAGCTGTTTTTT; CDR3aa: CASSLGGGSTGELFF; v_gene: TRBV11-3; j_gene: TRBJ2-2; abundance: NA; d_gene: TRBD2
CDR3nt: TGTGCCAGCAATGCGGGAACCCTCTCCTACGAGCAGTACTTC; CDR3aa: CASNAGTLSYEQYF; v_gene: TRBV6-1; j_gene: TRBJ2-7; abundance: NA; d_gene: NA
CDR3nt: TGTGTCAGCAGCTTGCAGAGAGGGACGCAGTATTTT; CDR3aa: CVSSLQRGTQYF; v_gene: TRBV7-6; j_gene: TRBJ2-3; abundance: NA; d_gene: NA
CDR3nt: TGTGCCAGCAGACCAAACCCCTACGAGCAGTACTTC; CDR3aa: CASRPNPYEQYF; v_gene: TRBV28; j_gene: TRBJ2-7; abundance: NA; d_gene: NA
CDR3nt: TGCAGCGTTGAAGGTAGGGGGGCAATATGCTACGAGCAGTACTTC; CDR3aa: CSVEGRGAICYEQYF; v_gene: TRBV29-1; j_gene: TRBJ2-7; abundance: NA; d_gene: NA
CDR3nt: TGTGCCAGCAGCCAAGATCGGACAAGCAACACCGGGGAGCTGTTTTTT; CDR3aa: CASSQDRTSNTGELFF; v_gene: TRBV14; j_gene: TRBJ2-2; abundance: NA; d_gene: NA
CDR3nt: TGTGCCACCAGCAGCGGCGCTCCCTACAATGAGCAGTTCTTC; CDR3aa: CATSSGAPYNEQFF; v_gene: TRBV15; j_gene: TRBJ2-1; abundance: NA; d_gene: NA
CDR3nt: TGTGCCAGCAGCCCCCGGGACTCGAACACCGGGGAGCTGTTTTTT; CDR3aa: CASSPRDSNTGELFF; v_gene: TRBV7-2; j_gene: TRBJ2-2; abundance: NA; d_gene: NA
CDR3nt: TGTGCCAGCAGAACCGCCTCCTACGAGCAGTACTTC; CDR3aa: CASRTASYEQYF; v_gene: TRBV11-2; j_gene: TRBJ2-7; abundance: once; d_gene: NA
CDR3nt: TGTGCCAGCAGCTTAGCGCAACAGGGAGAGACCCAGTACTTC; CDR3aa: CASSLAQQGETQYF; v_gene: TRBV7-2; j_gene: TRBJ2-5; abundance: NA; d_gene: NA
CDR3nt: TGCGCCAGCAGCGTCGGGACCGAACAGGAAAAACTGTTTTTT; CDR3aa: CASSVGTEQEKLFF; v_gene: TRBV5-1; j_gene: TRBJ1-4; abundance: NA; d_gene: NA
CDR3nt: TGTGCCAGCAGCTTCAATTCCAGGGGGCAGACAGATACGCAGTATTTT; CDR3aa: CASSFNSRGQTDTQYF; v_gene: TRBV7-2; j_gene: TRBJ2-3; abundance: NA; d_gene: TRBD1
CDR3nt: TGTGCCAGCAGTTACAGGGGACTAGGGCGGTACGAGCAGTACTTC; CDR3aa: CASSYRGLGRYEQYF; v_gene: TRBV6-5; j_gene: TRBJ2-7; abundance: NA; d_gene: TRBD2
CDR3nt: TGTGCCAGCAGTGAAGCGGGCGGGGGGGCCTTTGAGCAGTTCTTC; CDR3aa: CASSEAGGGAFEQFF; v_gene: TRBV2; j_gene: TRBJ2-1; abundance: once; d_gene: TRBD2
CDR3nt: TGTGCCAGCAGAGGACAGGGGGCGGGTAACTATGGCTACACCTTC; CDR3aa: CASRGQGAGNYGYTF; v_gene: TRBV6-1; j_gene: TRBJ1-2; abundance: NA; d_gene: TRBD1
CDR3nt: TGTGCCAGTAGTTCGGCGACAGGCCTTAGCACAGATACGCAGTATTTT; CDR3aa: CASSSATGLSTDTQYF; v_gene: TRBV19; j_gene: TRBJ2-3; abundance: NA; d_gene: NA
CDR3nt: TGTGCCAGCAGTCTCAAACGAACCCGGGACAGGATACAGAACACCGGGGAGCTGTTTTTT; CDR3aa: CASSLKRTRDRIQNTGELFF; v_gene: TRBV27; j_gene: TRBJ2-2; abundance: few; d_gene: TRBD1
CDR3nt: TGCGCCAGCAGTGCCCAAGTCGCGAACACCGGGGAGCTGTTTTTT; CDR3aa: CASSAQVANTGELFF; v_gene: TRBV5-1; j_gene: TRBJ2-2; abundance: NA; d_gene: NA
CDR3nt: TGTGCCAGTAAACCCCTAGCGGGGGGCTTGAACACCGGGGAGCTGTTTTTT; CDR3aa: CASKPLAGGLNTGELFF; v_gene: TRBV19; j_gene: TRBJ2-2; abundance: NA; d_gene: TRBD2
CDR3nt: TGTGCCAGCAGAGGTAGCGGGGGGACCACAGATACGCAGTATTTT; CDR3aa: CASRGSGGTTDTQYF; v_gene: TRBV5-4; j_gene: TRBJ2-3; abundance: NA; d_gene: TRBD2
CDR3nt: TGTGCCAGCAGTGAGCTGATGAACACTGAAGCTTTCTTT; CDR3aa: CASSELMNTEAFF; v_gene: TRBV2; j_gene: TRBJ1-1; abundance: NA; d_gene: NA
CDR3nt: TGTGCCAGCAGCATCCAAACGGGGGGCCCAGATACGCAGTATTTT; CDR3aa: CASSIQTGGPDTQYF; v_gene: TRBV14; j_gene: TRBJ2-3; abundance: NA; d_gene: NA
CDR3nt: TGTGCCAGTAGTACCGACAGGGCCATGAACACTGAAGCTTTCTTT; CDR3aa: CASSTDRAMNTEAFF; v_gene: TRBV19; j_gene: TRBJ1-1; abundance: NA; d_gene: TRBD1
CDR3nt: TGCAGCGTTGAAGATCTAGACAGGGGAGGCACCGGGGAGCTGTTTTTT; CDR3aa: CSVEDLDRGGTGELFF; v_gene: TRBV29-1; j_gene: TRBJ2-2; abundance: NA; d_gene: TRBD1
CDR3nt: TGTGCCAGCAGCGTCCGACCCAATGAGCAGTTCTTC; CDR3aa: CASSVRPNEQFF; v_gene: TRBV7-6; j_gene: TRBJ2-1; abundance: NA; d_gene: NA
CDR3nt: TGTGCCAGCAGCCCCGGACAGGGAGGCCTCAATGAAAAACTGTTTTTT; CDR3aa: CASSPGQGGLNEKLFF; v_gene: TRBV11-2; j_gene: TRBJ1-4; abundance: NA; d_gene: TRBD1
CDR3nt: TGTGCCAGCAGTGAAAGAGGGGAGAGGGGTGAAAAACTGTTTTTT; CDR3aa: CASSERGERGEKLFF; v_gene: TRBV2; j_gene: TRBJ1-4; abundance: NA; d_gene: NA
CDR3nt: TGTGCCAGCAGAGCGGGGGTCTCCTCCTACGAGCAGTACTTC; CDR3aa: CASRAGVSSYEQYF; v_gene: TRBV27; j_gene: TRBJ2-7; abundance: NA; d_gene: TRBD2
CDR3nt: TGTGCCAGCAGTGAAGCGCACGGGGATGGCAGGCGGTACTTC; CDR3aa: CASSEAHGDGRRYF; v_gene: TRBV6-1; j_gene: TRBJ2-7; abundance: few; d_gene: NA
CDR3nt: TGTGCCAGCAGCTTAGCGCCAGGGGGCTCTGGAAACACCATATATTTT; CDR3aa: CASSLAPGGSGNTIYF; v_gene: TRBV7-8; j_gene: TRBJ1-3; abundance: NA; d_gene: TRBD1
CDR3nt: TGTGCCAGCAATTTTGGACAGGGGAATCAGCCCCAGCATTTT; CDR3aa: CASNFGQGNQPQHF; v_gene: TRBV2; j_gene: TRBJ1-5; abundance: NA; d_gene: TRBD1
CDR3nt: TGTGCCAGCAGCGTAGCCGGGACTGGGGCCAACGTCCTGACTTTC; CDR3aa: CASSVAGTGANVLTF; v_gene: TRBV9; j_gene: TRBJ2-6; abundance: NA; d_gene: NA
CDR3nt: TGTGCCAGCAGCTTAGCGGGAGCGGCCAATGAGCAGTTCTTC; CDR3aa: CASSLAGAANEQFF; v_gene: TRBV11-2; j_gene: TRBJ2-1; abundance: once; d_gene: NA
CDR3nt: TGTGCCAGCAGTGAAAGGGGCAGAAACAACTATGGCTACACCTTC; CDR3aa: CASSERGRNNYGYTF; v_gene: TRBV2; j_gene: TRBJ1-2; abundance: NA; d_gene: NA
CDR3nt: TGCGCCAGCAGCTTGGATCCGGCGGTGAACACTGAAGCTTTCTTT; CDR3aa: CASSLDPAVNTEAFF; v_gene: TRBV5-1; j_gene: TRBJ1-1; abundance: few; d_gene: NA
CDR3nt: TGTGCCAGCAGTTTAAACGGGGCGCCTGAAGCTTTCTTT; CDR3aa: CASSLNGAPEAFF; v_gene: TRBV27; j_gene: TRBJ1-1; abundance: NA; d_gene: NA
CDR3nt: TGCGCCAGCACCGACGGGGGGATAGCTAGCGCCTACGAGCAGTACTTC; CDR3aa: CASTDGGIASAYEQYF; v_gene: TRBV10-2; j_gene: TRBJ2-7; abundance: once; d_gene: TRBD2
CDR3nt: TGCAGCGTGGGTACACAGGGCCAGCCCCAGCATTTT; CDR3aa: CSVGTQGQPQHF; v_gene: TRBV29-1; j_gene: TRBJ1-5; abundance: NA; d_gene: NA
CDR3nt: TGTGCCAGCAGTTACTCCAGGCCCTCGAGCGGTGAAGCTTTCTTT; CDR3aa: CASSYSRPSSGEAFF; v_gene: TRBV6-5; j_gene: TRBJ1-1; abundance: NA; d_gene: NA
CDR3nt: TGTGCCAGCAGTTACGCGCCAGTTGCTTATGGCTACACCTTC; CDR3aa: CASSYAPVAYGYTF; v_gene: TRBV6-6; j_gene: TRBJ1-2; abundance: NA; d_gene: NA
CDR3nt: TGTGCCAGCAGCTTAGGCAGGGCCAACTACGAGCAGTACTTC; CDR3aa: CASSLGRANYEQYF; v_gene: TRBV11-3; j_gene: TRBJ2-7; abundance: NA; d_gene: NA